A selection of T cell receptor beta chains follows, all from one sample in a study of blood T cells in healthy people across ages. TCRdb reprocessed the 5' RACE reads with MiXCR, giving one entry per CDR3 protein. The sample comprises about 1.8 million distinct CDR3 sequences, roughly 52% of which are singletons, and 2.1% rests with the top ten. Source material: blood. All receptors come from a woman in her thirties or forties in good health. Each CDR3 is given with its conserved first and last residue. D genes are given only for firm matches. Clone size is given for some rows only: seen once, a few or many times, or a class if the clone is expanded.

CDR3: CASSKDRAPQGSPLHF; DNA: TGTGCCAGCAGCAAAGACAGGGCCCCGCAAGGTTCACCCCTCCACTTT; V: TRBV11-2; size: .; J: TRBJ1-6; D: TRBD1
CDR3: CASSQSGSGVGETQYF; DNA: TGCGCCAGCAGCCAATCGGGAAGCGGGGTCGGGGAGACCCAGTACTTC; V: TRBV4-1; size: few; J: TRBJ2-5; D: TRBD2
CDR3: CASSDTNTEAFF; DNA: TGTGCCAGCAGCGACACTAACACTGAAGCTTTCTTT; V: TRBV5-6; size: few; J: TRBJ1-1; D: .
CDR3: CSATEGGGQPQHF; DNA: TGCAGTGCCACAGAAGGAGGGGGGCAGCCCCAGCATTTT; V: TRBV20-1; size: few; J: TRBJ1-5; D: .
CDR3: CASSSTRKNIQYF; DNA: TGTGCCAGCAGCTCTACCCGGAAAAACATTCAGTACTTC; V: TRBV7-2; size: few; J: TRBJ2-4; D: .
CDR3: CASSLAFAGRGLKEQYF; DNA: TGTGCCAGCAGCTTAGCGTTCGCGGGCAGGGGGCTAAAAGAGCAGTACTTC; V: TRBV7-8; size: few; J: TRBJ2-7; D: TRBD1
CDR3: CSARGQTNTGELFF; DNA: TGCAGTGCTAGGGGACAAACCAACACCGGGGAGCTGTTTTTT; V: TRBV20-1; size: few; J: TRBJ2-2; D: .
CDR3: CASRVAGMAYNEQYF; DNA: TGTGCCAGCAGAGTAGCGGGGATGGCCTACAATGAGCAGTACTTC; V: TRBV2; size: .; J: TRBJ2-5; D: TRBD2
CDR3: CAISDGSQETQYF; DNA: TGTGCCATCAGTGATGGCAGTCAAGAGACCCAGTACTTC; V: TRBV10-3; size: few; J: TRBJ2-5; D: .
CDR3: CASSLVASKDTQYF; DNA: TGTGCCAGCAGTTTAGTAGCTAGCAAAGATACGCAGTATTTT; V: TRBV12-3/TRBV12-4; size: .; J: TRBJ2-3; D: .
CDR3: CAISILAEETQYF; DNA: TGTGCCATCAGCATCCTAGCGGAAGAGACCCAGTACTTC; V: TRBV10-3; size: few; J: TRBJ2-5; D: TRBD2
CDR3: CASSPVTGWSNEQFF; DNA: TGTGCCAGCAGCCCGGTGACAGGGTGGTCAAATGAGCAGTTCTTC; V: TRBV6-5; size: .; J: TRBJ2-1; D: TRBD1
CDR3: CASSPGPPAYEQYF; DNA: TGTGCCAGCAGCCCGGGGCCCCCCGCCTACGAGCAGTACTTC; V: TRBV28; size: .; J: TRBJ2-7; D: .
CDR3: CASSESRDRVQVYGYTF; DNA: TGTGCCAGCAGTGAGTCGCGAGACAGGGTGCAGGTCTATGGCTACACCTTC; V: TRBV2; size: .; J: TRBJ1-2; D: TRBD1
CDR3: CASSPLLQGRETQYF; DNA: TGCGCCAGCAGCCCCCTGCTCCAGGGGAGGGAGACCCAGTACTTC; V: TRBV4-1; size: .; J: TRBJ2-5; D: .
CDR3: CASSVGGAGDTQYF; DNA: TGTGCCAGCAGTGTTGGGGGGGCCGGAGATACGCAGTATTTT; V: TRBV12-3/TRBV12-4; size: many; J: TRBJ2-3; D: .
CDR3: CASSTTGSGDEQFF; DNA: TGTGCCAGCAGTACAACAGGGTCCGGGGATGAGCAGTTCTTC; V: TRBV6-2/TRBV6-3; size: .; J: TRBJ2-1; D: .
CDR3: CATDSQQGRQQETQYF; DNA: TGTGCCACCGACTCACAGCAGGGTCGGCAACAAGAGACCCAGTACTTC; V: TRBV18; size: .; J: TRBJ2-5; D: .
CDR3: CASGVGGHNEQFF; DNA: TGTGCTAGTGGTGTGGGGGGGCACAATGAGCAGTTCTTC; V: TRBV12-5; size: .; J: TRBJ2-1; D: .
CDR3: CATSLGQGATQGSYEQYF; DNA: TGTGCCACCAGCCTGGGACAGGGGGCTACTCAGGGGTCCTACGAGCAGTACTTC; V: TRBV15; size: .; J: TRBJ2-7; D: TRBD1
CDR3: CASSRTRDSWETQYF; DNA: TGTGCCAGCAGCCGAACCCGGGACAGTTGGGAGACCCAGTACTTC; V: TRBV3-1; size: .; J: TRBJ2-5; D: TRBD1
CDR3: CAISEFQEEQYF; DNA: TGTGCCATCAGTGAATTCCAGGAGGAGCAGTACTTC; V: TRBV10-3; size: few; J: TRBJ2-7; D: .
CDR3: CASSRAGAGNEQFF; DNA: TGTGCCAGCAGCCGAGCGGGGGCCGGCAATGAGCAGTTCTTC; V: TRBV28; size: .; J: TRBJ2-1; D: TRBD2
CDR3: CASSLGALAGGVNEQFF; DNA: TGTGCCAGCAGCTTAGGAGCCCTAGCGGGGGGTGTCAATGAGCAGTTCTTC; V: TRBV7-9; size: many; J: TRBJ2-1; D: TRBD2
CDR3: CASSPAGGGYEQYF; DNA: TGTGCCAGCAGCCCAGCAGGGGGCGGTTACGAGCAGTACTTC; V: TRBV3-1; size: .; J: TRBJ2-7; D: TRBD1
CDR3: CASSVAGGQGTQYF; DNA: TGTGCCAGCAGCGTAGCGGGAGGGCAGGGGACCCAGTACTTC; V: TRBV7-9; size: .; J: TRBJ2-5; D: TRBD2
CDR3: CASSTDEVRGYTF; DNA: TGTGCCAGCAGTACGGACGAAGTGCGAGGCTACACCTTC; V: TRBV6-2/TRBV6-3; size: .; J: TRBJ1-2; D: .
CDR3: CARSPRVSSRETQYF; DNA: TGTGCCCGCTCACCACGGGTCAGTTCTCGGGAGACCCAGTACTTC; V: TRBV18; size: .; J: TRBJ2-5; D: .
CDR3: CASSGLRDRGETQYF; DNA: TGTGCCAGCAGCGGCCTCCGGGACAGGGGCGAGACCCAGTACTTC; V: TRBV7-8; size: .; J: TRBJ2-5; D: TRBD1
CDR3: CVSSILGGGASETQYF; DNA: TGTGTCAGTAGTATCCTGGGCGGGGGGGCCTCCGAGACCCAGTACTTC; V: TRBV19; size: once; J: TRBJ2-5; D: TRBD2
CDR3: CASSGPGNTEAFF; DNA: TGTGCCAGCAGCGGGCCCGGGAACACTGAAGCTTTCTTT; V: TRBV25-1; size: .; J: TRBJ1-1; D: .
CDR3: CSGGPGSETQYF; DNA: TGCAGCGGTGGTCCGGGTTCGGAGACCCAGTACTTC; V: TRBV29-1; size: .; J: TRBJ2-5; D: .
CDR3: CATRQGQGAWEDQYF; DNA: TGTGCCACCAGACAAGGACAGGGGGCCTGGGAGGACCAGTACTTC; V: TRBV15; size: .; J: TRBJ2-7; D: TRBD1
CDR3: CASSYSIRGPGYGYTF; DNA: TGTGCCAGCAGTTACTCGATCAGGGGGCCTGGCTATGGCTACACCTTC; V: TRBV6-2/TRBV6-3; size: few; J: TRBJ1-2; D: TRBD1
CDR3: CASSQTGGIEAFF; DNA: TGCGCCAGCAGCCAAACAGGGGGAATTGAAGCTTTCTTT; V: TRBV4-3; size: .; J: TRBJ1-1; D: TRBD1
CDR3: CASRQGQGWDGYTF; DNA: TGTGCCAGCAGACAGGGACAGGGTTGGGATGGCTACACCTTC; V: TRBV6-5; size: .; J: TRBJ1-2; D: TRBD1
CDR3: CAISGKDSLYEQYF; DNA: TGTGCCATCAGTGGGAAGGACAGCCTCTACGAGCAGTACTTC; V: TRBV10-3; size: many; J: TRBJ2-7; D: .
CDR3: CSASLPNYGYTF; DNA: TGCAGTGCTAGTCTGCCTAACTATGGCTACACCTTC; V: TRBV20-1; size: .; J: TRBJ1-2; D: .
CDR3: CASSPQKGWETQYF; DNA: TGCGCCAGCAGCCCTCAGAAGGGGTGGGAGACCCAGTACTTC; V: TRBV4-3; size: .; J: TRBJ2-5; D: .
CDR3: CASARGEGPYNEQFF; DNA: TGTGCCAGCGCCCGCGGGGAGGGGCCCTACAATGAGCAGTTCTTC; V: TRBV6-4; size: .; J: TRBJ2-1; D: TRBD2
CDR3: CASSQRGYNYGYTF; DNA: TGTGCCAGCAGCCAAAGGGGGTATAACTATGGCTACACCTTC; V: TRBV3-1; size: .; J: TRBJ1-2; D: .
CDR3: CATSHSGQGVVGEQYF; DNA: TGTGCCACCAGTCATAGTGGTCAGGGGGTGGTGGGCGAGCAGTACTTC; V: TRBV24-1; size: once; J: TRBJ2-7; D: TRBD1
CDR3: CASSSWGLAEETQYF; DNA: TGTGCCAGCAGCTCGTGGGGACTCGCAGAAGAGACCCAGTACTTC; V: TRBV7-9; size: few; J: TRBJ2-5; D: .
CDR3: CASSPTTGLGPYEQYF; DNA: TGTGCCAGCAGTCCAACGACAGGCCTAGGGCCCTACGAGCAGTACTTC; V: TRBV27; size: .; J: TRBJ2-7; D: .
CDR3: CSALTWTGENEQYF; DNA: TGCAGTGCCTTGACCTGGACAGGGGAGAATGAGCAGTACTTC; V: TRBV20-1; size: .; J: TRBJ2-7; D: TRBD1
CDR3: CSVKGIPSTDTQYF; DNA: TGCAGCGTTAAGGGGATTCCTAGCACAGATACGCAGTATTTT; V: TRBV29-1; size: few; J: TRBJ2-3; D: .
CDR3: CASTSDRALHF; DNA: TGTGCCAGCACCTCAGACAGGGCCCTCCACTTT; V: TRBV7-2; size: .; J: TRBJ1-6; D: TRBD1
CDR3: CASSLGRGTGIDGYTF; DNA: TGCGCCAGCAGCCTGGGGCGAGGGACAGGGATCGATGGCTACACCTTC; V: TRBV5-1; size: .; J: TRBJ1-2; D: TRBD1
CDR3: CASSLWRKTQYF; DNA: TGTGCCAGCAGTTTATGGCGAAAGACCCAGTACTTC; V: TRBV27; size: .; J: TRBJ2-5; D: .
CDR3: CASSPIKTAEIHEQYF; DNA: TGTGCCAGCTCACCAATCAAGACAGCCGAGATCCACGAGCAGTACTTC; V: TRBV18; size: few; J: TRBJ2-7; D: .
CDR3: CASSPGLAGGMDTQYF; DNA: TGTGCCAGCAGCCCAGGTCTAGCGGGGGGTATGGATACGCAGTATTTT; V: TRBV7-9; size: few; J: TRBJ2-3; D: TRBD2
CDR3: CSAPDGTQYF; DNA: TGCAGTGCCCCCGACGGTACGCAGTATTTT; V: TRBV20-1; size: few; J: TRBJ2-3; D: .
CDR3: CSASKAASYEQYF; DNA: TGCAGTGCCTCAAAAGCGGCCTCCTACGAGCAGTACTTC; V: TRBV20-1; size: .; J: TRBJ2-7; D: .
CDR3: CASTIEGGWRETQYF; DNA: TGTGCCAGCACTATAGAGGGGGGCTGGAGAGAGACCCAGTACTTC; V: TRBV6-2/TRBV6-3; size: .; J: TRBJ2-5; D: .
CDR3: CASSAPSVGYYQPQHF; DNA: TGTGCCAGTAGTGCGCCAAGTGTGGGGTACTATCAGCCCCAGCATTTT; V: TRBV19; size: .; J: TRBJ1-5; D: .
CDR3: CASSQPTDGYTF; DNA: TGTGCCAGCAGCCAGCCCACAGATGGCTACACCTTC; V: TRBV28; size: once; J: TRBJ1-2; D: .